The rows below give T cell receptor beta chains drawn from one sample of a study of T cell responses to AZD1222 COVID-19 vaccine. Repertoires were generated with immunoSEQ multiplex PCR, while TCRdb's copy carries only in-frame clones and drops some. The sample records some 120,000 clones, 90% being singletons. Specimen: peripheral blood, collected on day 0 of AZD1222 vaccination. These receptor sequences come from an adult in good health. CDR3s include the opening cysteine and the closing phenylalanine or tryptophan. The order of the fields is J gene, V gene, D gene, clone size, CDR3 protein, CDR3 DNA. D genes are given only for firm matches. Clone sizes are given selectively: once, few, many, or a class where the clone is expanded.

>TRBJ1-1|TRBV15|.|.
CATSRRWGRFLNTEAFF
TGTGCCACCAGCAGAAGATGGGGGAGGTTTTTGAACACTGAAGCTTTCTTT
>TRBJ1-2|TRBV10-3|.|.
CAIRPTRSGDGYTF
TGTGCCATCAGGCCCACAAGGTCTGGGGATGGCTACACCTTC
>TRBJ1-5|TRBV28|TRBD1|once
CASSRGGQGANQPQHF
TGTGCCAGCAGTCGAGGGGGACAGGGAGCGAATCAGCCCCAGCATTTT
>TRBJ1-1|TRBV6-2/TRBV6-3|.|.
CASSYSGAEAFF
TGTGCCAGCAGTTACTCGGGCGCTGAAGCTTTCTTT
>TRBJ2-3|TRBV7-9|.|.
CASSPHSADTQYF
TGTGCCAGCAGCCCCCACTCGGCAGATACGCAGTATTTT
>TRBJ2-3|TRBV10-1|.|once
CASSGSSGLSTDTQYF
TGCGCCAGCAGTGGGTCCAGCGGACTTAGCACAGATACGCAGTATTTT
>TRBJ2-2|TRBV7-6|.|.
CASSLDSGELFF
TGTGCCAGCAGCTTAGATTCTGGGGAGCTGTTTTTT
>TRBJ1-6|TRBV9|.|.
CASSVVEDSPLHF
TGTGCCAGCAGCGTAGTCGAGGATTCACCCCTCCACTTT
>TRBJ1-4|TRBV4-1|TRBD1|.
CASSPGQSNEKLFF
TGCGCCAGCAGCCCGGGACAGTCTAATGAAAAACTGTTTTTT
>TRBJ1-5|TRBV7-8|.|.
CASTGGNNGQPQHF
TGTGCCAGCACCGGAGGGAATAACGGTCAGCCCCAGCATTTT
>TRBJ2-7|TRBV29-1|TRBD1|.
CSVTGQGYEQYF
TGCAGCGTTACGGGACAGGGCTACGAGCAGTACTTC
>TRBJ2-6|TRBV6-1|.|few
CASSEDTGSFSGANVLTF
TGTGCCAGCAGTGAAGATACTGGCAGCTTCTCTGGGGCCAACGTCCTGACTTTC
>TRBJ2-3|TRBV5-1|TRBD2|.
CASSLDTSGHTDTQYF
TGCGCCAGCAGCTTGGATACTAGCGGTCACACAGATACGCAGTATTTT
>TRBJ2-5|TRBV11-2|.|.
CASSLGVFGVQETQYF
TGTGCCAGCAGCTTAGGCGTTTTTGGGGTACAAGAGACCCAGTACTTC
>TRBJ1-2|TRBV19|TRBD1|few
CATRRDSSGYTF
TGTGCCACCCGCCGGGACAGCTCTGGCTACACCTTC
>TRBJ2-7|TRBV6-1|TRBD1|.
CASSPGTGVYEQYF
TGTGCCAGCAGTCCCGGGACAGGGGTCTACGAGCAGTACTTC
>TRBJ2-1|TRBV10-2|TRBD2|.
CASSDWTSGRNEQFF
TGCGCCAGCAGTGATTGGACTAGCGGGAGAAATGAGCAGTTCTTC
>TRBJ2-7|TRBV7-2|TRBD2|.
CASSSGTSGRQYF
TGTGCCAGCAGCTCCGGGACTAGCGGGAGGCAGTACTTC
>TRBJ2-1|TRBV5-1|.|.
CASAEQVYNEQFF
TGCGCCAGCGCCGAACAGGTATACAATGAGCAGTTCTTC
>TRBJ1-1|TRBV2|.|.
CASSGGFF
TGTGCCAGCAGTGGTGGTTTCTTT
>TRBJ1-1|TRBV10-1|.|.
CARRERPLNTEAFF
TGCGCCAGGCGGGAGAGGCCTTTGAACACTGAAGCTTTCTTT
>TRBJ2-1|TRBV5-1|.|.
CASSHGSNNEQFF
TGCGCCAGCAGCCACGGGAGTAACAATGAGCAGTTCTTC
>TRBJ2-7|TRBV4-1|.|.
CASSQRGPEYPDEQYF
TGCGCCAGCAGCCAACGGGGTCCCGAGTATCCCGACGAGCAGTACTTC
>TRBJ2-5|TRBV7-9|.|.
CASSLPLLEGTQYF
TGTGCCAGCAGCTTACCGTTACTCGAGGGGACCCAGTACTTC
>TRBJ1-5|TRBV18|.|few
CASSGEALSHSNQPQHF
TGTGCCAGCTCAGGAGAGGCGCTTTCTCATAGCAATCAGCCCCAGCATTTT
>TRBJ2-3|TRBV27|TRBD1|.
CASASRTGVADTQYF
TGTGCCAGCGCCAGCCGCACAGGGGTGGCAGATACGCAGTATTTT
>TRBJ2-7|TRBV28|TRBD1|.
CASSEGTAYEQYF
TGTGCCAGCAGTGAGGGGACAGCCTACGAGCAGTACTTC
>TRBJ2-2|TRBV19|TRBD2|.
CASSSGTRGTGELFF
TGTGCCAGTAGTTCCGGGACTAGGGGCACCGGGGAGCTGTTTTTT
>TRBJ2-2|TRBV5-5|.|once
CASIPVVNTGELFF
TGTGCCAGCATTCCCGTTGTCAACACCGGGGAGCTGTTTTTT
>TRBJ2-7|TRBV29-1|.|once
CSVGSGTPGEQYF
TGCAGCGTTGGCTCAGGGACCCCCGGCGAGCAGTACTTC
>TRBJ1-2|TRBV6-5|.|few
CASSLGEDGYTF
TGTGCCAGCAGTCTGGGGGAAGACGGCTACACCTTC
>TRBJ1-1|TRBV11-2|.|.
CASSFWVTLGKSEAFF
TGTGCCAGCAGCTTTTGGGTCACTCTCGGGAAGTCTGAAGCTTTCTTT
>TRBJ1-2|TRBV3-1/TRBV3-2|.|.
CASSQLSGTTGWGYTF
TGTGCCAGCAGCCAACTTTCCGGGACTACCGGCTGGGGCTACACCTTC
>TRBJ2-2|TRBV28|TRBD2|once
CASSFGGRNTGELFF
TGTGCCAGCAGTTTTGGCGGGAGGAACACCGGGGAGCTGTTTTTT
>TRBJ1-4|TRBV7-9|.|.
CASSAGNEKLFF
TGTGCCAGCAGCGCTGGAAATGAAAAACTGTTTTTT
>TRBJ2-1|TRBV6-4|TRBD2|.
CASSDSRLAGGSYNEQFF
TGTGCCAGCAGTGACTCCAGACTAGCGGGAGGGTCCTACAATGAGCAGTTCTTC
>TRBJ1-2|TRBV28|.|.
CASSLGGQYGYTF
TGTGCCAGCAGTTTAGGGGGGCAATATGGCTACACCTTC
>TRBJ2-5|TRBV2|.|once
CASSVQGEETQYF
TGTGCCAGCAGTGTCCAGGGAGAAGAGACCCAGTACTTC
>TRBJ1-6|TRBV28|.|.
CASRTGTYNSPLHF
TGTGCCAGCAGAACCGGGACTTATAATTCACCCCTCCACTTT
>TRBJ2-1|TRBV18|TRBD2|.
CASSPYPASGTYNEQFF
TGTGCCAGCTCACCATACCCGGCTAGCGGGACCTACAATGAGCAGTTCTTC
>TRBJ2-7|TRBV2|.|.
CASIFGQSSYEQYF
TGTGCCAGCATTTTCGGACAGAGCTCCTACGAGCAGTACTTC
>TRBJ2-5|TRBV27|.|.
CASRSTRDTGETQYF
TGTGCCAGCAGAAGTACCCGGGACACCGGAGAGACCCAGTACTTC
>TRBJ1-2|TRBV9|.|.
CASSALGDTVTF
TGTGCCAGCAGCGCACTAGGGGACACCGTCACCTTC
>TRBJ2-2|TRBV19|TRBD2|.
CASSGLVRSAGELFF
TGTGCCAGTAGTGGACTAGTTCGTAGCGCCGGGGAGCTGTTTTTT
>TRBJ2-1|TRBV19|.|.
CASTVGDARYNEQFF
TGTGCCAGTACCGTAGGGGACGCCCGATACAATGAGCAGTTCTTC
>TRBJ2-5|TRBV18|.|.
CASSPAYTSETQYF
TGTGCCAGCTCACCGGCTTATACGTCGGAGACCCAGTACTTC
>TRBJ1-5|TRBV6-1|.|.
CASSEWGGSNQPQHF
TGTGCCAGCAGTGAATGGGGAGGTAGCAATCAGCCCCAGCATTTT